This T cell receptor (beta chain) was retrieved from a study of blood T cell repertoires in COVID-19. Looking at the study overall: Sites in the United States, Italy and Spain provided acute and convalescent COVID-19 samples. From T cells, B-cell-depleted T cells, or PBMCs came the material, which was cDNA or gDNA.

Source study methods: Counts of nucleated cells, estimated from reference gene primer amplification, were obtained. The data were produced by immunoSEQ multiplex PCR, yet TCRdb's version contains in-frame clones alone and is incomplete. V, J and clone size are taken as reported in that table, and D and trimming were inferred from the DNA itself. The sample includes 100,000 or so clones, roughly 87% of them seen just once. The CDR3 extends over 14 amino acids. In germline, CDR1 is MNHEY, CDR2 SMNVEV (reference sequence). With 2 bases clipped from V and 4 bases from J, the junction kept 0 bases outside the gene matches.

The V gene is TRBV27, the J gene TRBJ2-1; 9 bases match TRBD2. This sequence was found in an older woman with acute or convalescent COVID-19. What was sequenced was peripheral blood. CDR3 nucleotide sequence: TGTGCCAGCAGTTTACTAGCGGGATACAATGAGCAGTTCTTC. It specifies CASSLLAGYNEQFF.